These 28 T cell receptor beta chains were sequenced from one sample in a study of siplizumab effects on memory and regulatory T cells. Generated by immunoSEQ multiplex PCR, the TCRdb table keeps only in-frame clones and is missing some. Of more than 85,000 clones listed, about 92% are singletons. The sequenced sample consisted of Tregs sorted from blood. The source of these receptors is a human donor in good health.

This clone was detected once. This chain's CDR3 is CATSRGGTSSNQPQHF. The CDR3 DNA reads TGTGCCACCAGCAGAGGTGGGACATCTAGCAATCAGCCCCAGCATTTT. The chain links TRBV15 to TRBJ1-5; D is possibly TRBD1 (6 bases). Germline V gene lookup returns CDR1 LNHNV and CDR2 YYDKDF (reference sequence). Deletions cut 1 base from V and 0 bases from J, with 10 bases between. CDR3 length: 16 amino acids.

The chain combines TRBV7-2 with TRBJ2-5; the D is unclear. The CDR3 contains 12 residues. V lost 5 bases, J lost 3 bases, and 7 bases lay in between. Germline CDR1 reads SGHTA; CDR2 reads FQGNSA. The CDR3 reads CASSRIKETQYF. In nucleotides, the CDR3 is TGTGCCAGCAGCCGAATAAAAGAGACCCAGTACTTC.

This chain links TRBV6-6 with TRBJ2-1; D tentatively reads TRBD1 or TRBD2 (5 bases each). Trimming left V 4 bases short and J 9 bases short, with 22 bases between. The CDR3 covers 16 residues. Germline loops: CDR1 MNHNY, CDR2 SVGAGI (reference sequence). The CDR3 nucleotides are TGTGCCAGCAGTTCCCCTCAGGGAGCTCCCCCGAGTGAGCAGTTCTTC. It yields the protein CASSSPQGAPPSEQFF.

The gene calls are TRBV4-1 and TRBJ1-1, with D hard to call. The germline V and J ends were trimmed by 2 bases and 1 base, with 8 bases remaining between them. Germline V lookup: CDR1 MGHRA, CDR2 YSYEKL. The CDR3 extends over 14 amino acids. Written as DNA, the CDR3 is TGCGCCAGCAGCCAATTAGACGGGAACACTGAAGCTTTCTTT. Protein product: CASSQLDGNTEAFF.

CDR3 nucleotides: TGTGCCACCAGCAGACCCACGACAGGATCTGGCTACACCTTC. The encoded protein is CATSRPTTGSGYTF. J is TRBJ1-2 and V is TRBV15; TRBD1 might be the D (6 bases). Germline-derived CDR1 and CDR2 are LNHNV and YYDKDF (reference sequence). This CDR3 has 14 residues. V shed 2 bases and J shed 7 bases, with 14 bases lying between them.

The CDR3 DNA reads as TGTGCCTGGTCCGAAGATGACAATCAGCCCCAGCATTTT. Protein: CAWSEDDNQPQHF. This rearrangement joins TRBV30 to TRBJ1-5; D is unresolved. The CDR3 sequence is 13 residues long. Germline V CDR1 and CDR2: GTSNPN, SVGIG (reference sequence). V lost 5 bases, J lost 3 bases, and 11 bases lay in between.

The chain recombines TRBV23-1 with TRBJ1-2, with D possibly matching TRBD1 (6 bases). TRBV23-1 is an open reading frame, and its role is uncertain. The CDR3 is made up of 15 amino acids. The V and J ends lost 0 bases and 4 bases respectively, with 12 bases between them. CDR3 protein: CASSQSPGAVYGYTF. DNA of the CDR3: TGCGCCAGCAGTCAATCCCCGGGGGCGGTCTATGGCTACACCTTC.

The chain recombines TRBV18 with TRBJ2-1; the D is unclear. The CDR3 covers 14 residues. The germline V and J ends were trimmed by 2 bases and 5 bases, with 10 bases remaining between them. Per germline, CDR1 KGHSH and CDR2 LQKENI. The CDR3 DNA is TGTGCCAGCTCACCAGTTCGTTTGGACAATGAGCAGTTCTTC. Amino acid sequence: CASSPVRLDNEQFF.

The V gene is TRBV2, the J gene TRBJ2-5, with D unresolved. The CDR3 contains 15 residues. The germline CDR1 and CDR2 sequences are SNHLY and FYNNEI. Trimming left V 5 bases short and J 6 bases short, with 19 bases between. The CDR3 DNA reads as TGTGCCAGCAGTCCCCGCGAGACGGGTATAAAGACCCAGTACTTC. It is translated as CASSPRETGIKTQYF.

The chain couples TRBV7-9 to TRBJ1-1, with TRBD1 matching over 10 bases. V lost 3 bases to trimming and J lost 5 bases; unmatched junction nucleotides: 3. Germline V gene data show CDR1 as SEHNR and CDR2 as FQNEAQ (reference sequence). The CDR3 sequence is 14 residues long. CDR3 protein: CASSLRTGGTEAFF. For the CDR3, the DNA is TGTGCCAGCAGCTTGAGGACAGGGGGGACTGAAGCTTTCTTT.

This CDR3 reads CASSIKAGVGNQPQHF. CDR3 DNA sequence: TGTGCCAGTAGTATCAAGGCAGGGGTTGGCAATCAGCCCCAGCATTTT. This chain connects TRBV19 to TRBJ1-5; D might be TRBD1 (6 bases). Trimming took off 3 bases at V and 2 bases at J, with 14 bases between the two ends. CDR3 size: 16 residues. The germline CDR1 and CDR2 sequences are LNHDA and SQIVND (reference sequence).

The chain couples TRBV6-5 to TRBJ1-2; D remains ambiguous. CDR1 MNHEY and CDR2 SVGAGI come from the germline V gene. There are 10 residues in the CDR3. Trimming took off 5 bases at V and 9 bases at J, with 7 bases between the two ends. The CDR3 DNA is TGTGCCAGCAGTGAAGTCCGCTACACCTTC. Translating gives CASSEVRYTF.

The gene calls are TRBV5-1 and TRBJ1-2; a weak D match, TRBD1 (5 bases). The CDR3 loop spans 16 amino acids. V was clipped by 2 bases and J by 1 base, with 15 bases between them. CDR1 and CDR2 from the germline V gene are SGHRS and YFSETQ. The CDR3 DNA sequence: TGCGCCAGCAGCTTCGGCACAGGACCCCTTAACTATGGCTACACCTTC. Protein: CASSFGTGPLNYGYTF.

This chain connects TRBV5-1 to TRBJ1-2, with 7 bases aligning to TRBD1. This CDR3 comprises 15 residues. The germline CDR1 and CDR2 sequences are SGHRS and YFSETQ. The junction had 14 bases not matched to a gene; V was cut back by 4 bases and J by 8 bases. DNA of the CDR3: TGCGCCAGCAGCAGGGACAGCAAACCCCCCCCCGGCTACACCTTC. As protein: CASSRDSKPPPGYTF.

CDR3 protein: CASSIGWDNTQYF. CDR3 sequence (DNA): TGTGCCAGTAGTATAGGGTGGGACAATACGCAGTATTTT. J is TRBJ2-3 and V is TRBV19, with D possibly being TRBD1 (6 bases). The CDR3 spans 13 residues. Trimming stripped 1 base from V and 7 bases from J, with 9 bases between. The germline V gene has CDR1 LNHDA and CDR2 SQIVND (reference sequence).

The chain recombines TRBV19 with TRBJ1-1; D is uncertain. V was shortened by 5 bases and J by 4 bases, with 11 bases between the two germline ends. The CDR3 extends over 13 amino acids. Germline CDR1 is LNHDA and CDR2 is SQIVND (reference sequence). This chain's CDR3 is CASSGPRVTEAFF. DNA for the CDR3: TGTGCCAGTAGTGGGCCGCGGGTCACTGAAGCTTTCTTT.

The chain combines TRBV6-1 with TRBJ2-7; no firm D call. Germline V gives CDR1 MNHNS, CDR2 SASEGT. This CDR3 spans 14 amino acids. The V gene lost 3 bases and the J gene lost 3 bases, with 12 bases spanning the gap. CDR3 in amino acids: CASSDVMASYEQYF. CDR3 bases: TGTGCCAGCAGTGACGTCATGGCGAGCTACGAGCAGTACTTC.

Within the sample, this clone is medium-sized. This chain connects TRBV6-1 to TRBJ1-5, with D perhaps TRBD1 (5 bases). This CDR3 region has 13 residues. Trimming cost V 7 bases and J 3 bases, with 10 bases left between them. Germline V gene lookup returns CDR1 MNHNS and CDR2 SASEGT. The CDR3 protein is CASIETANQPQHF. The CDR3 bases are TGTGCCAGCATAGAGACAGCCAATCAGCCCCAGCATTTT.

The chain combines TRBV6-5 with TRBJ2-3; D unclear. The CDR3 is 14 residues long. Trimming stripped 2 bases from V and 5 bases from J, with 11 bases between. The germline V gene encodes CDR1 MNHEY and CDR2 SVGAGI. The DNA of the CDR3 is TGTGCCAGCAGTTACGGGCCCCTACAAGATACGCAGTATTTT. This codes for CASSYGPLQDTQYF.

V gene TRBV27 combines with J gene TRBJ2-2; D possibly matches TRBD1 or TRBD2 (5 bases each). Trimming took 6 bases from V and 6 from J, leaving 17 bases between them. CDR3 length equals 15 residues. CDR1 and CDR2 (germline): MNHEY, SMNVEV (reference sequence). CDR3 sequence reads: CASRTSGRFSGELFF. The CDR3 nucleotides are TGTGCCAGCAGAACGTCAGGGAGATTCTCCGGGGAGCTGTTTTTT.

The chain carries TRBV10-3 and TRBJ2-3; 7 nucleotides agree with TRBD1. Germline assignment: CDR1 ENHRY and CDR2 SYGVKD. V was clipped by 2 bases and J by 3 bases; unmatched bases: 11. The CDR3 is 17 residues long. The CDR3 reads CAISEPATGTVTDTQYF. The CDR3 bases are TGTGCCATCAGTGAGCCAGCTACCGGGACAGTTACAGATACGCAGTATTTT.

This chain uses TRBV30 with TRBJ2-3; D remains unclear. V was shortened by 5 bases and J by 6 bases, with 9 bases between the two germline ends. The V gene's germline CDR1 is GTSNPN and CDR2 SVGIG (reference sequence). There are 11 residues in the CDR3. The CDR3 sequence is CAWWVPDTQYF. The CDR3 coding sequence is TGTGCCTGGTGGGTGCCGGATACGCAGTATTTT.

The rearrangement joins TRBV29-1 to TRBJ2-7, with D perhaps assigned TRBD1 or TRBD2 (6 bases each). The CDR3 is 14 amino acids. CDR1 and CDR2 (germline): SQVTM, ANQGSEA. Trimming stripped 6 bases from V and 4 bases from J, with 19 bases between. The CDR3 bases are TGCAGCGTCGGTCCCGGGGGCAGGGGTTACGAGCAGTACTTC. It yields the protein CSVGPGGRGYEQYF.

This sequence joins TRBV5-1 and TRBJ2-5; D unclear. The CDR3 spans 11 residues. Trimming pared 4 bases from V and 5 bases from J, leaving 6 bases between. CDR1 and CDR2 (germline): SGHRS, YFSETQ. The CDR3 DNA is TGCGCCAGCAGCGTTTCGGAGACCCAGTACTTC. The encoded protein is CASSVSETQYF.

The CDR3 DNA reads as TGCGCCAGCAGCCAAGATCGGGGGCGGGAATTAGGGCAGTTCTTC. This translates into CASSQDRGRELGQFF. The chain employs TRBV4-1 and TRBJ2-1; D is perhaps TRBD1 or TRBD2 (6 bases each). V lost 0 bases to trimming and J lost 12 bases, with 18 bases between them. CDR1 and CDR2 (germline): MGHRA, YSYEKL. The CDR3 has 15 amino acids.

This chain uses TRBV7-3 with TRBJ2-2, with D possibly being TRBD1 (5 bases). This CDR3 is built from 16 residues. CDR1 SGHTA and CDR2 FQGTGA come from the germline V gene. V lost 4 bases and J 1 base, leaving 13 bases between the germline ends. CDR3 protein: CASSSLGQGNTGELFF. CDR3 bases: TGTGCCAGCAGCTCCTTAGGGCAGGGGAACACCGGGGAGCTGTTTTTT. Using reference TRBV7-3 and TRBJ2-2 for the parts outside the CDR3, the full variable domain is GAGVSQTPSNKVTEKGKYVELRCDPISGHTALYWYRQSLGQGPEFLIYFQGTGAADDSGLPNDRFFAVRPEGSVSTLKIQRTERGDSAVYLCASSSLGQGNTGELFFGEGSRLTVL.

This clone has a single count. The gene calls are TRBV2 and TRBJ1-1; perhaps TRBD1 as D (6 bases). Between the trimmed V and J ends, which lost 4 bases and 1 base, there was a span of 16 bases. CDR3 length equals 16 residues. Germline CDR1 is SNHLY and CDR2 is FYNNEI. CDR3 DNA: TGTGCCAGCAGTGTAACTACAGGGAGGTCGAACACTGAAGCTTTCTTT. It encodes CASSVTTGRSNTEAFF.

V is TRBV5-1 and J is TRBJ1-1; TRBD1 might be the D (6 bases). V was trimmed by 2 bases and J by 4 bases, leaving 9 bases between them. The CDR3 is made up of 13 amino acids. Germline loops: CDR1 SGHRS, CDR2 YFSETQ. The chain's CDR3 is CASSFTGTTEAFF. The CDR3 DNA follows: TGCGCCAGCAGCTTTACAGGGACCACTGAAGCTTTCTTT.